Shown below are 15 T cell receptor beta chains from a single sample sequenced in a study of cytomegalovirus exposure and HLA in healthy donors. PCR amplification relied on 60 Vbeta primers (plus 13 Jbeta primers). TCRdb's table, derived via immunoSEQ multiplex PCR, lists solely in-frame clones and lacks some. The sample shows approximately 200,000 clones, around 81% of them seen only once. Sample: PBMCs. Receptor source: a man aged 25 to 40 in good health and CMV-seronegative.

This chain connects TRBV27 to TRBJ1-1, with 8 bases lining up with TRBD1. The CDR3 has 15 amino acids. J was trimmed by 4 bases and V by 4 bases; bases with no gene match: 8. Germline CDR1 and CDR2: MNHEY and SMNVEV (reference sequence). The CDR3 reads CASSSQGDRSTEAFF. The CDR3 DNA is TGTGCCAGCAGTTCACAGGGGGATCGGAGCACTGAAGCTTTCTTT.

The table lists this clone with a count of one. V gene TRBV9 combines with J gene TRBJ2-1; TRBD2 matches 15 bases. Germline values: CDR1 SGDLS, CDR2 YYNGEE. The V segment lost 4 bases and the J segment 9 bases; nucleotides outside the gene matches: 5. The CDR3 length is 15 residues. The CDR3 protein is CASSPGLAGGSEQFF. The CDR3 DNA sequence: TGTGCCAGCAGCCCTGGACTAGCGGGAGGGAGTGAGCAGTTCTTC.

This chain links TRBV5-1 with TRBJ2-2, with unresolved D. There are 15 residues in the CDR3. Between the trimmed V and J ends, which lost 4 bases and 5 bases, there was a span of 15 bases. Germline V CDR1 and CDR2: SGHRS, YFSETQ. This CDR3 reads CASSPGRAATGELFF. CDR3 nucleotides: TGCGCCAGCAGCCCCGGCCGCGCGGCAACCGGGGAGCTGTTTTTT.

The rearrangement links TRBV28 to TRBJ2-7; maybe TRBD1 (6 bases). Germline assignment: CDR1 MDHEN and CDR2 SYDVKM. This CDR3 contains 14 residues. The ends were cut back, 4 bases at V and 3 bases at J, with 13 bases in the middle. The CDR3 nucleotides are TGTGCCAGCAGTTCCCCCGGGACAAGCTACGAGCAGTACTTC. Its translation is CASSSPGTSYEQYF.

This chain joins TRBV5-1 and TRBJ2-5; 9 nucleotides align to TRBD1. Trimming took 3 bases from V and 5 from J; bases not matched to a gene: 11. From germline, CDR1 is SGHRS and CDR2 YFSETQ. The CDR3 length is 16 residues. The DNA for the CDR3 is TGCGCCAGCAGCTCTTACACAGGGGGCATTGGCGAGACCCAGTACTTC. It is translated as CASSSYTGGIGETQYF.

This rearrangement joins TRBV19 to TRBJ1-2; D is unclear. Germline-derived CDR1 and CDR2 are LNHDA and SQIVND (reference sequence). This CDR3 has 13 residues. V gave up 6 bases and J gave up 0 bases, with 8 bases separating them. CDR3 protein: CASRGSANYGYTF. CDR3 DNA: TGTGCCAGTAGAGGGAGCGCTAACTATGGCTACACCTTC.

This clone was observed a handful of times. In DNA form, the CDR3 reads TGCGCCAGCAGCCTTCTAGCGGGGACCAGAGAGACCCAGTACTTC. Its translation: CASSLLAGTRETQYF. The V call is TRBV4-1, the J call TRBJ2-5, with TRBD2 matching over 9 bases. Germline CDR1 is MGHRA and CDR2 is YSYEKL. The CDR3 has 15 residues. Unmatched junction bases numbered 7, after V lost 4 bases and J lost 4 bases.

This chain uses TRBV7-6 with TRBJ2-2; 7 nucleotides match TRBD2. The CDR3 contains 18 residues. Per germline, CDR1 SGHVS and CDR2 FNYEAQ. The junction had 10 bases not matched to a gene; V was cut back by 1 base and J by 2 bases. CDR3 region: CASSLVSYAAGNTGELFF. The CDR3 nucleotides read TGTGCCAGCAGCTTAGTCTCGTACGCAGCGGGAAACACCGGGGAGCTGTTTTTT.

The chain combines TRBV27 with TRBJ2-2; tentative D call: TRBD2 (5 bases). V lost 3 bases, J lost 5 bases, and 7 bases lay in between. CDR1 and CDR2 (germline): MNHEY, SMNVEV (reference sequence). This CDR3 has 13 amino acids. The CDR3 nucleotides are TGTGCCAGCAGTTTTAGCGTTACCGGGGAGCTGTTTTTT. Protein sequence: CASSFSVTGELFF.

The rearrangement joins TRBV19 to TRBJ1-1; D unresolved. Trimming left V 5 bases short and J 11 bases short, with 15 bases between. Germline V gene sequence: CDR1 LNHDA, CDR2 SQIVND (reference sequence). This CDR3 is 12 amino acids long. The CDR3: CASSLTRTGAFF. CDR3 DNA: TGTGCCAGTAGTCTGACTCGGACGGGGGCTTTCTTT.

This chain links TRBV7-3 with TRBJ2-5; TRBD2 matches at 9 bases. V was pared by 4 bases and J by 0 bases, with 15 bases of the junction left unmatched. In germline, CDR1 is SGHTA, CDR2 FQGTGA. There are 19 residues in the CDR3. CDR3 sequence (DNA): TGTGCCAGCAGCTCGGTGGGGAGACGGGCTAGCGGGAACCAAGAGACCCAGTACTTC. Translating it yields CASSSVGRRASGNQETQYF.

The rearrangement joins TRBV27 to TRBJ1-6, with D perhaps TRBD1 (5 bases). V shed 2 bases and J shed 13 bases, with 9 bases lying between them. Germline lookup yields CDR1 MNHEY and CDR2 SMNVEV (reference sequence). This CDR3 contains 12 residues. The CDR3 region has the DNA TGTGCCAGCAGTTTAGGGGCTCTCCCCCTCCACTTT. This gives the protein CASSLGALPLHF.

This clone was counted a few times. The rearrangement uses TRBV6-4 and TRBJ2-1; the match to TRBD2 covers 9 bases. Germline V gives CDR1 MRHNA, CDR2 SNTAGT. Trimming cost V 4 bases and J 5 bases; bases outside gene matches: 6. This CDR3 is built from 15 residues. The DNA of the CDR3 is TGTGCCAGCAGTGTGGCTAGCGGGACCCACAATGAGCAGTTCTTC. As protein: CASSVASGTHNEQFF.

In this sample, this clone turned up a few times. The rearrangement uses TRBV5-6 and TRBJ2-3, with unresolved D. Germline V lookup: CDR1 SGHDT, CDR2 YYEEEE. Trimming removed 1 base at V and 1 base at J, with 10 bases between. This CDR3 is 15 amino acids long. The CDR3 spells CASSLIPSGTDTQYF. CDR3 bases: TGTGCCAGCAGCTTGATCCCATCGGGCACAGATACGCAGTATTTT.

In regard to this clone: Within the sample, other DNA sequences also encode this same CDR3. Here the CDR3 reads CASRGRAYEQYF. The CDR3 DNA reads as TGTGCCAGCCGGGGGAGGGCTTACGAGCAGTACTTC. This chain links TRBV28 with TRBJ2-7; 7 positions match TRBD2. The CDR3 has 12 amino acids. Germline trimming cut 8 bases from V and 4 bases from J; bases unmatched to any gene: 5. Germline lookup yields CDR1 MDHEN and CDR2 SYDVKM.